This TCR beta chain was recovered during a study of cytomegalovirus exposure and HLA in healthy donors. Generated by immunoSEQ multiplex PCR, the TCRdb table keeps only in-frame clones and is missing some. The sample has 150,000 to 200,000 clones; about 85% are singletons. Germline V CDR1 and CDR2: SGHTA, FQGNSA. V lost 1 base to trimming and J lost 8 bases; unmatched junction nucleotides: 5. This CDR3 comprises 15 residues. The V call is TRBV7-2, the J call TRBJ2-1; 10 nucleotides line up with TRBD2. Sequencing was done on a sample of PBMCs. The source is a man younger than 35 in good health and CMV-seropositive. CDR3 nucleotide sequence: TGTGCCAGCAGCTTAGAAAGCGGGGGGGCCTATGAGCAGTTCTTC. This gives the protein CASSLESGGAYEQFF. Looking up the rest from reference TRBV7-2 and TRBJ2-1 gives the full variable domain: GAGVSQSPSNKVTEKGKDVELRCDPISGHTALYWYRQSLGQGLEFLIYFQGNSAPDKSGLPSDRFSAERTGGSVSTLTIQRTQQEDSAVYLCASSLESGGAYEQFFGPGTRLTVL.